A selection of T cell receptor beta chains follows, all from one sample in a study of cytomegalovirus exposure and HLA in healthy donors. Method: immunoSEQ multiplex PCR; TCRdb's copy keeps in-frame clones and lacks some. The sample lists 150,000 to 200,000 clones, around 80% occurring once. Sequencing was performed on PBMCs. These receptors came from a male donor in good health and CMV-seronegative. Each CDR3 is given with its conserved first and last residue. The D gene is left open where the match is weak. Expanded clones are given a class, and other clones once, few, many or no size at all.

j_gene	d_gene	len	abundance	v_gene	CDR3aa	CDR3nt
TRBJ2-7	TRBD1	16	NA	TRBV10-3	CAISTGQGEALNEQYF	TGTGCCATCAGTACCGGACAGGGTGAGGCCTTGAACGAGCAGTACTTC
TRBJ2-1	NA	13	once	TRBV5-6	CASSLGAGPQQFF	TGTGCCAGCAGCTTGGGGGCGGGTCCACAGCAGTTCTTC
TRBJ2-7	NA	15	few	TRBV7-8	CASSLGAGSSYEQYF	TGTGCCAGCAGCTTAGGGGCTGGGAGCTCCTACGAGCAGTACTTC
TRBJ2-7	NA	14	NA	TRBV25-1	CASSDPGHGYEQYF	TGTGCCAGCAGTGACCCGGGACACGGATACGAGCAGTACTTC
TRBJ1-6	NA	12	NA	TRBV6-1	CASMREPSPLHF	TGTGCCAGCATGAGGGAACCCTCACCCCTCCACTTT
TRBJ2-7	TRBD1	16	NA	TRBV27	CASSLQVPRTGDEQYF	TGTGCCAGCAGTTTACAGGTCCCCCGGACAGGGGACGAGCAGTACTTC
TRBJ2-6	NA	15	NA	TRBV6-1	CASSLQGSGANVLTF	TGTGCCAGCAGTCTACAGGGCTCTGGGGCCAACGTCCTGACTTTC
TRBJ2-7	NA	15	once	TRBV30	CAWRGWRTADYEQYF	TGTGCCTGGAGGGGATGGCGGACAGCGGACTACGAGCAGTACTTC
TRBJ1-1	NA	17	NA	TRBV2	CASRVRDIGFLNTEAFF	TGTGCCAGCAGAGTTCGCGATATCGGGTTTTTGAACACTGAAGCTTTCTTT
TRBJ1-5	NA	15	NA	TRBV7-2	CASSLWAYSNQPQHF	TGTGCCAGCAGCCTTTGGGCCTATAGCAATCAGCCCCAGCATTTT
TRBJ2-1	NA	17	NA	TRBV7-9	CSSSPRGGSSSYNEQFF	TGTTCCAGCAGCCCCCGTGGGGGGTCGAGCTCCTACAATGAGCAGTTCTTC
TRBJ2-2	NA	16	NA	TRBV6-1	CASSEAARRDTGELFF	TGTGCCAGCAGTGAAGCGGCGCGACGGGACACCGGGGAGCTGTTTTTT
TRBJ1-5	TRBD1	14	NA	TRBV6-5	CASSYRDSYQPQHF	TGTGCCAGCAGTTACCGGGACAGCTATCAGCCCCAGCATTTT
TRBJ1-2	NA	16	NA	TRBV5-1	CASSLGGFGDLVGYTF	TGCGCCAGCAGCTTGGGCGGGTTCGGCGACTTAGTTGGCTACACCTTC
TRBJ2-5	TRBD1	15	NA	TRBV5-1	CASSSPGQGRETQYF	TGCGCCAGCAGCTCTCCGGGACAGGGTCGAGAGACCCAGTACTTC
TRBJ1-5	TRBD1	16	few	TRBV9	CASSVGDSDGNQPQHF	TGTGCCAGCAGCGTAGGGGACAGTGACGGCAATCAGCCCCAGCATTTT
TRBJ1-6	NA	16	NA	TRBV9	CASSVGGASRGSPLHF	TGTGCCAGCAGCGTAGGCGGGGCGTCGCGGGGTTCACCCCTCCACTTT
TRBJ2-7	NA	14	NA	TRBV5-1	CASSLRGPVYEQYF	TGCGCCAGCAGCTTGAGGGGTCCGGTCTACGAGCAGTACTTC
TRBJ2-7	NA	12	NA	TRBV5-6	CASSFEAYEQYF	TGTGCCAGCAGCTTCGAGGCCTACGAGCAGTACTTC
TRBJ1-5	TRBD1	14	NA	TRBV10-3	CAIRGTGDDQPQHF	TGTGCCATCAGAGGGACAGGGGATGATCAGCCCCAGCATTTT
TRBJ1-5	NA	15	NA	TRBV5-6	CASSLGQGLSEPQHF	TGTGCCAGCAGCTTGGGGCAGGGACTCAGCGAGCCCCAGCATTTT
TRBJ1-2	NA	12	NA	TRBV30	CAWTEGGYGYTF	TGTGCCTGGACTGAAGGGGGCTATGGCTACACCTTC
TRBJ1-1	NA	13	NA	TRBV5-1	CASSSDRDTEAFF	TGCGCCAGCAGCTCGGACAGAGACACTGAAGCTTTCTTT
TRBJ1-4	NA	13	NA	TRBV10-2	CASSPRWEEKLFF	TGCGCCAGCAGCCCACGCTGGGAGGAAAAACTGTTTTTT
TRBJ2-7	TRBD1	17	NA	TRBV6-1	CASSQAPGTGRYYEQYF	TGTGCCAGCAGTCAAGCCCCCGGGACAGGGCGTTACTACGAGCAGTACTTC
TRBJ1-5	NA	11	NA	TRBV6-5	CASNTGYTQHF	TGTGCCAGCAATACGGGATATACCCAGCATTTT
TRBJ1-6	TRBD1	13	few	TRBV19	CASRRDRGNVMRF	TGTGCCAGTCGCCGGGACAGGGGGAACGTCATGCGATTT
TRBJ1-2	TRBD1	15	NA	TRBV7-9	CASSSVRDRASGYTF	TGTGCCAGCAGCTCGGTCCGGGACAGGGCCTCTGGCTACACCTTC
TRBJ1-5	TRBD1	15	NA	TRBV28	CASSRTGRGNQPQHF	TGTGCCAGCAGTAGGACAGGCCGGGGCAATCAGCCCCAGCATTTT
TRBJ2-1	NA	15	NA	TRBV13	CASSPSRGSHNEQFF	TGTGCCAGCAGCCCTTCTCGGGGTAGCCACAATGAGCAGTTCTTC
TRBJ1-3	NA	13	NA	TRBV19	CASRRGNANTIYF	TGTGCCAGTAGACGGGGGAATGCGAACACCATATATTTT
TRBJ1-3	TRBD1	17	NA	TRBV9	CASSETTGAPTGNTIYF	TGTGCCAGCAGCGAGACCACAGGGGCCCCAACTGGAAACACCATATATTTT
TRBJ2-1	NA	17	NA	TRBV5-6	CASSLGATGFTYNEQFF	TGTGCCAGCAGCTTGGGGGCCACAGGGTTTACCTACAATGAGCAGTTCTTC
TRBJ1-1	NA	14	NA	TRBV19	CASSISGARTEAFF	TGTGCCAGTAGTATAAGTGGGGCGCGCACTGAAGCTTTCTTT
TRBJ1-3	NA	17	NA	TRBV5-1	CASSSDYRGSSGNTIYF	TGCGCCAGCAGCTCGGACTATCGGGGGAGCTCTGGAAACACCATATATTTT
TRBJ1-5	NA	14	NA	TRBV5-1	CASSPGMLGQPQHF	TGCGCCAGCAGCCCCGGGATGCTCGGTCAGCCCCAGCATTTT
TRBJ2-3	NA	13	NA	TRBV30	CAHGQTSTDTQYF	TGTGCCCATGGGCAGACAAGCACAGATACGCAGTATTTT
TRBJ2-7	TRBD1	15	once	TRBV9	CASSVKGTEIYEQYF	TGTGCCAGCAGCGTAAAAGGGACAGAGATCTACGAGCAGTACTTC
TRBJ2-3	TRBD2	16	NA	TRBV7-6	CASSLRTSGDTDTQYF	TGTGCCAGCAGCTTAAGGACTAGCGGGGACACAGATACGCAGTATTTT
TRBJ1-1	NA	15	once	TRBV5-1	CASSLGQHRNTEAFF	TGCGCCAGCAGCTTGGGACAGCATCGCAACACTGAAGCTTTCTTT
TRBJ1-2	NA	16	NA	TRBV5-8	CASSLGHTGVPYGYTF	TGTGCCAGCAGCTTGGGGCATACGGGGGTCCCCTATGGCTACACCTTC
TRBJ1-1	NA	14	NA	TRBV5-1	CASSLDARGTEAFF	TGCGCCAGCAGCTTGGACGCTCGGGGGACTGAAGCTTTCTTT
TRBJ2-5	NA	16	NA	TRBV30	CAWSYIGGGTGETQYF	TGTGCCTGGAGTTATATTGGCGGGGGGACAGGGGAGACCCAGTACTTC
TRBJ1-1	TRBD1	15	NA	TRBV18	CASSPIQGVNTEAFF	TGTGCCAGCTCACCTATACAGGGGGTGAACACTGAAGCTTTCTTT
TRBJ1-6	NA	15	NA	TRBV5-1	CASRQGDNNLSPLHF	TGCGCCAGCAGACAAGGGGACAACAACCTTTCACCCCTCCACTTT
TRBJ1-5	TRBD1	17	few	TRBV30	CAWSVSWTGGGNQPQHF	TGTGCCTGGAGTGTATCCTGGACAGGGGGCGGCAATCAGCCCCAGCATTTT